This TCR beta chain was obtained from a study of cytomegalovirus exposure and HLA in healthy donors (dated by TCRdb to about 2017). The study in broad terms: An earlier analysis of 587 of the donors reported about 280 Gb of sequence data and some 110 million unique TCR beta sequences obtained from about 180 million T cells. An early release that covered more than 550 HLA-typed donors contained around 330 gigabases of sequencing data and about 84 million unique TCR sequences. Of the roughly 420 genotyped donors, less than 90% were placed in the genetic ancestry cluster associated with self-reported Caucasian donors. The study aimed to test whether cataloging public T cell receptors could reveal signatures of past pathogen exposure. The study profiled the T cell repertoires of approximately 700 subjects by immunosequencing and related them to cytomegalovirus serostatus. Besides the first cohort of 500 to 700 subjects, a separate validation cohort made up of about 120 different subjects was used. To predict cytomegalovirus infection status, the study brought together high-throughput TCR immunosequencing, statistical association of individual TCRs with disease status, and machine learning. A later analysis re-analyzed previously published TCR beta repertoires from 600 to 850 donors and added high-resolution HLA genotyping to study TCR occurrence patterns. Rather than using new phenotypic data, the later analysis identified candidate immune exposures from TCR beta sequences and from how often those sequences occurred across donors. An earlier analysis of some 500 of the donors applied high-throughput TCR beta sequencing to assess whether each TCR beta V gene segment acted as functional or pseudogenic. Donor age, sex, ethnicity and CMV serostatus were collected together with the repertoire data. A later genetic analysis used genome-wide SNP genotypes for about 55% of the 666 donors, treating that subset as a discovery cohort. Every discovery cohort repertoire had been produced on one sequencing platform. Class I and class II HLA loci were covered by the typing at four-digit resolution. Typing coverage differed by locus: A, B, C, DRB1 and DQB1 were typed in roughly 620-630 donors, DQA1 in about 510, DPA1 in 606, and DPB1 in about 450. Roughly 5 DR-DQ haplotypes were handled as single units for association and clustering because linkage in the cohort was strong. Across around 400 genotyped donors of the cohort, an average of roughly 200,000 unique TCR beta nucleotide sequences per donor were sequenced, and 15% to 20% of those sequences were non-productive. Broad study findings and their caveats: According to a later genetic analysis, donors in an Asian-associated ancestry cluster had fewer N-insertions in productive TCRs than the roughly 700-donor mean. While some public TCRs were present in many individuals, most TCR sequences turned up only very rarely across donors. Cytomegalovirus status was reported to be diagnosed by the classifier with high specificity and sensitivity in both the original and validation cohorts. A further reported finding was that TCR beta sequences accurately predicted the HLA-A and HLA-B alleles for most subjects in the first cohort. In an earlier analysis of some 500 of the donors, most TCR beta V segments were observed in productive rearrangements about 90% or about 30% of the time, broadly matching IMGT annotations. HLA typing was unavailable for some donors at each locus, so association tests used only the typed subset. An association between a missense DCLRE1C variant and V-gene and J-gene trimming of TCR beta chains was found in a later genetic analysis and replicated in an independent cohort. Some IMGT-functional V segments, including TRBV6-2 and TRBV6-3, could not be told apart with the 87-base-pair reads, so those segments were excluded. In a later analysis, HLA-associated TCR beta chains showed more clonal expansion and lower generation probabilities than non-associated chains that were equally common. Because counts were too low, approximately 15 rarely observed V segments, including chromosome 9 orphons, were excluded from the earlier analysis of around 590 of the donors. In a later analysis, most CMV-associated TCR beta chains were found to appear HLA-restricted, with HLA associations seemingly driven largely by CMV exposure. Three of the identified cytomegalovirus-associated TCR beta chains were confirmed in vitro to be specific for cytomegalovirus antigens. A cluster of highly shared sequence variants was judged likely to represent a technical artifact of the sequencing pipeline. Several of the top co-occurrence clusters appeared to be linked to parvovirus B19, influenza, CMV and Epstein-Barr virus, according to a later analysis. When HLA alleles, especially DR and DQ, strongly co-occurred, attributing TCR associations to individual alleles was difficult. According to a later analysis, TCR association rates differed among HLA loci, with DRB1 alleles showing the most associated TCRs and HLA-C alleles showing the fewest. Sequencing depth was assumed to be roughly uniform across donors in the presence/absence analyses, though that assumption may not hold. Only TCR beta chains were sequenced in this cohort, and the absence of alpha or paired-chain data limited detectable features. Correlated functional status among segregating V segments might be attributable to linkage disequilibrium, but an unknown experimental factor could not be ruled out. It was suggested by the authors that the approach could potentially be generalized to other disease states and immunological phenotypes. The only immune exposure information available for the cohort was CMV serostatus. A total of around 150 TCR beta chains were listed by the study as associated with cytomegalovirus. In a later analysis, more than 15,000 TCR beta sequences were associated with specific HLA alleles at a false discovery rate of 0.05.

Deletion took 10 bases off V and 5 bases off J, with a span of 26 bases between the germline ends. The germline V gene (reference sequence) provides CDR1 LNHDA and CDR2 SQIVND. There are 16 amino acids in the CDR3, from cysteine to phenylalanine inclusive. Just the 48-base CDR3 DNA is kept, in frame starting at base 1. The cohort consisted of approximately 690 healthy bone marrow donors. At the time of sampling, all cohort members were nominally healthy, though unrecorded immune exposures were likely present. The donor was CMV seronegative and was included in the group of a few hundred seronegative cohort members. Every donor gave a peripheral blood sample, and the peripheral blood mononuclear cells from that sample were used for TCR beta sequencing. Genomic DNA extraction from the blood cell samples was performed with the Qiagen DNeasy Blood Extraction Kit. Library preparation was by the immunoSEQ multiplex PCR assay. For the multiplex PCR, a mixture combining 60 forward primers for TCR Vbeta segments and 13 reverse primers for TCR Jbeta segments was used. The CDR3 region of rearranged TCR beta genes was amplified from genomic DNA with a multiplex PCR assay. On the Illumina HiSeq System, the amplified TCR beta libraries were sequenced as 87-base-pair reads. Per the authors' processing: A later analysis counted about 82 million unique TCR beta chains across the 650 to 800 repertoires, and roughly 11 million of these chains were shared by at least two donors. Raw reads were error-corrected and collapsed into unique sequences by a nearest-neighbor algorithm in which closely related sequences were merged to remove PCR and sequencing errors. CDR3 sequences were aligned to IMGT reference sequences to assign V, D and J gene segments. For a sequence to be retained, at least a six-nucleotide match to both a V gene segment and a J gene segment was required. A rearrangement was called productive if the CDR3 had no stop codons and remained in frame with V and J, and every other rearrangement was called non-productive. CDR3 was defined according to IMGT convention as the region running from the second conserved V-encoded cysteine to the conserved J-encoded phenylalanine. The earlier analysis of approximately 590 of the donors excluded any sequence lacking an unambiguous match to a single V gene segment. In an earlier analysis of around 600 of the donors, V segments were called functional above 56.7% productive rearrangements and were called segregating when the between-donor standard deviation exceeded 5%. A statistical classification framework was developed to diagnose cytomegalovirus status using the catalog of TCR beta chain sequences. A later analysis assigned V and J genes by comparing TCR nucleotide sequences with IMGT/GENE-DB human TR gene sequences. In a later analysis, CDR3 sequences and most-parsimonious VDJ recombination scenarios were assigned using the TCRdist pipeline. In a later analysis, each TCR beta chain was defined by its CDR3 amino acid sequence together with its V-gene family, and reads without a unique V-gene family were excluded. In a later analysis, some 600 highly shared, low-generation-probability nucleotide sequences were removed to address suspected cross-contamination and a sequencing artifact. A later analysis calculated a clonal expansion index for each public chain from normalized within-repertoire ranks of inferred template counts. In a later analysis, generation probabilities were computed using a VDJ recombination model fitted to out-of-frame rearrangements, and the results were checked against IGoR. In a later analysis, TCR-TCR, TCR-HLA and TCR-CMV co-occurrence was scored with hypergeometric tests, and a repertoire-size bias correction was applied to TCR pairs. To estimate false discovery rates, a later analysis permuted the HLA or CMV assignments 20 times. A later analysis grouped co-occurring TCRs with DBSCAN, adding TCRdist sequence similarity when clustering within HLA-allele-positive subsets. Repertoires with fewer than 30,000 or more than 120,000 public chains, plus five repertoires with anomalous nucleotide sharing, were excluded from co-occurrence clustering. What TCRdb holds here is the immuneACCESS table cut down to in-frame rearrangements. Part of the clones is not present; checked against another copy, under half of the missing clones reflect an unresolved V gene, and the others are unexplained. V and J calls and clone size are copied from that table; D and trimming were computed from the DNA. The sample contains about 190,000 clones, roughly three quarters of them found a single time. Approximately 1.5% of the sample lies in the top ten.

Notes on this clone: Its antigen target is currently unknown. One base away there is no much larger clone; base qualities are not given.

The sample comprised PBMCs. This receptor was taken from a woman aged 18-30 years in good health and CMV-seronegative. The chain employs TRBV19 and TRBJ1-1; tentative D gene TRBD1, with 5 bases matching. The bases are TGTGCCACCCAGAGGAGGGGCATAGATATGGGGACTGAAGCTTTCTTT. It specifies CATQRRGIDMGTEAFF.